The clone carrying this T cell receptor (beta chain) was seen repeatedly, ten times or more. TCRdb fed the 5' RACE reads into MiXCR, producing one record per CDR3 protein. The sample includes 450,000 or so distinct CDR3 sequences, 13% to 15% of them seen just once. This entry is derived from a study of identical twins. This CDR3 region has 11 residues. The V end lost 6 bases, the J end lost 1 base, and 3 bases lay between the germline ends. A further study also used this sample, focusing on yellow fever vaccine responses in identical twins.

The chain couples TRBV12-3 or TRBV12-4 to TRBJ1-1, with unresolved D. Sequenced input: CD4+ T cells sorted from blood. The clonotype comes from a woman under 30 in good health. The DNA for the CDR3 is TGTGCCAGCAGAAAGAACACTGAAGCTTTCTTT. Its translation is CASRKNTEAFF.